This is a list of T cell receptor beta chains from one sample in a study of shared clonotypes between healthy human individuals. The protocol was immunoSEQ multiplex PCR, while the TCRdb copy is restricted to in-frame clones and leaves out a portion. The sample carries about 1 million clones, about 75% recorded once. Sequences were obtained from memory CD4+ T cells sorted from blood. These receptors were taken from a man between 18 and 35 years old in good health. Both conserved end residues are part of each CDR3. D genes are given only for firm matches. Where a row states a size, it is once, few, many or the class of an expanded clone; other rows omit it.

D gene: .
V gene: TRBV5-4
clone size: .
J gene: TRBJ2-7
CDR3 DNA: TGTGCCAGCAGCTTGGATCCGGGAAACTCCTACGAGCAGTACTTC
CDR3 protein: CASSLDPGNSYEQYF

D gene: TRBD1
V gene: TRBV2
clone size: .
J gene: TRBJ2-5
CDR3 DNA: TGTGCCAGCAGTCAATGGACAGGGGGCGTCGGAGAGACCCAGTACTTC
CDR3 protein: CASSQWTGGVGETQYF

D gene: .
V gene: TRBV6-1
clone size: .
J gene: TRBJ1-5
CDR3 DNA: TGTGCCAGCAGTGTAGGAGTATTTAGCAATCAGCCCCAGCATTTT
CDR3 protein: CASSVGVFSNQPQHF

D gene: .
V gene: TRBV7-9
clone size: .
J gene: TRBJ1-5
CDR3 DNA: TGTGCCAGCAGCTTAGATGTTCAGCCCCAGCATTTT
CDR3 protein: CASSLDVQPQHF

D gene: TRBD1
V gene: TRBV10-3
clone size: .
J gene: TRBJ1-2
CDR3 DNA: TGTGCCATCAGTGAAGGGACAGGTAACTATGGCTACACCTTC
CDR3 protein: CAISEGTGNYGYTF

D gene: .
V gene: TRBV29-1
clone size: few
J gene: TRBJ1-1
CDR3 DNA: TGCAGCGCCGAGGGCCAAATGAACACTGAAGCTTTCTTT
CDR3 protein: CSAEGQMNTEAFF

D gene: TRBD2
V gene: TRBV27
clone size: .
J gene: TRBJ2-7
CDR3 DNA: TGTGCCAGCAGTTTATCGGCAGGGAGGGTATACGAGCAGTACTTC
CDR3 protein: CASSLSAGRVYEQYF

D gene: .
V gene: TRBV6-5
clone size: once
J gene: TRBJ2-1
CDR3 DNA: TGTGCCAGCAGTTCGACTCCGGCGGGGATCAATGAGCAGTTCTTC
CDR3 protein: CASSSTPAGINEQFF

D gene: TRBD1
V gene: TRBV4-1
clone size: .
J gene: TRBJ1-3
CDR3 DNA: TGCGCCAGCAGCCTTCCTCGCGCGGGTCAGGGGGGAGGAAACACCATATATTTT
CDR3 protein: CASSLPRAGQGGGNTIYF

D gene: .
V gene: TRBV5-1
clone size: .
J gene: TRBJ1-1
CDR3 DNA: TGCGCCAGCAGCTTAGACGTGAACACTGAAGCTTTCTTT
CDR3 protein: CASSLDVNTEAFF

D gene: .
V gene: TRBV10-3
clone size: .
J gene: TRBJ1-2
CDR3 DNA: TGTGCCATCTGGGCAGGCACCTATGGCTACACCTTC
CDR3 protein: CAIWAGTYGYTF

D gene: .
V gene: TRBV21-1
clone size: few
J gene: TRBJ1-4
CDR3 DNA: TGTGCCAGCCCCGCGGCAGGGAATGAAAAACTGTTTTTT
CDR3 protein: CASPAAGNEKLFF

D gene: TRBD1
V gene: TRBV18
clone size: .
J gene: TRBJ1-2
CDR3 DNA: TGTGCCAGCTCACCAAAGGACAGGTGGTCCTATGGCTACACCTTC
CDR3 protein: CASSPKDRWSYGYTF

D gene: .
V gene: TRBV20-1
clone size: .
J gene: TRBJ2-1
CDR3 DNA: TGCAGCCCTCAGTCCAGAGATGAGCAGTTCTTC
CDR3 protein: CSPQSRDEQFF

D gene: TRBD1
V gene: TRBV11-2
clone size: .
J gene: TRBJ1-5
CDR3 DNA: TGTGCCAGCAGCACGGGACAGGGACAGCCCCAGCATTTT
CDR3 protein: CASSTGQGQPQHF

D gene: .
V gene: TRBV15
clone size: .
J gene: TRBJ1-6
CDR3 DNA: TGTGCCACCAGCAGAGAACACGGTAATTCACCCCTCCACTTT
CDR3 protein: CATSREHGNSPLHF

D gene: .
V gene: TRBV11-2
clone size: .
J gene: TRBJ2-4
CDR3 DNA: TGTGCCAGCAGTCGCGGTGTCATTCAGTACTTC
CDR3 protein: CASSRGVIQYF

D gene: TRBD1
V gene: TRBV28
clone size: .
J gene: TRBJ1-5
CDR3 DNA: TGTGCCAGCAGTTTACCGGGACAGGGGGTTTTTGTCCAGCATTTT
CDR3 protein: CASSLPGQGVFVQHF

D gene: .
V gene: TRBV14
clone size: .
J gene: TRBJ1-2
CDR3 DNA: TGTGCCAGCAGCCAGTATCGGGGGCCGGTCTATGGCTACACCTTC
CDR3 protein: CASSQYRGPVYGYTF